This T cell receptor (beta chain) was obtained from a study of blood T cell repertoires in COVID-19. Germline V CDR1 and CDR2: LNHDA, SQIVND (reference sequence). CDR3 length: 15 residues. J gave up 6 bases and V 0 bases, and 4 bases lay outside the gene matches. The assay was immunoSEQ multiplex PCR, and TCRdb's table has in-frame clones only and misses some. The sample yields fewer than 300,000 clones, around 81% seen once. The sequenced material came from peripheral blood. The sequence came from a woman in her sixties with active or convalescent COVID-19. The chain couples TRBV19 to TRBJ1-5; TRBD1 aligns across 8 bases. The CDR3 DNA reads TGTGCCAGTAGTATAGATGCCAGGGGGCTTCAGCCCCAGCATTTT. It codes for CASSIDARGLQPQHF.